Listed here are 14 T cell receptor beta chains from one sample, sequenced in a study of T cell responses to AZD1222 COVID-19 vaccine. Here immunoSEQ multiplex PCR was the method, and the copy in TCRdb shows in-frame clones only, minus some. There are around 92,000 clones in the sample; roughly 93% occur only once, and roughly 20% lies in the top ten. Sequencing was performed on peripheral blood, taken on day 0 of AZD1222 vaccination. These receptors were collected from an adult in good health.

This clone occurred once. This sequence joins TRBV28 and TRBJ1-6; D remains ambiguous. Trimming left V 5 bases short and J 9 bases short, with 20 bases between. CDR1 is MDHEN, CDR2 SYDVKM, per germline. The CDR3 contains 16 residues. DNA of the CDR3: TGTGCCAGCAGTCTTTTCAACTTTCTTGGGAGTTCACCCCTCCACTTT. Its translation: CASSLFNFLGSSPLHF.

A single count supports this clone. The chain combines TRBV18 with TRBJ1-6; 8 positions agree with TRBD1. The CDR3 length is 16 residues. Germline V CDR1 and CDR2: KGHSH, LQKENI. With 4 bases clipped from V and 9 bases from J, the junction kept 11 bases outside the gene matches. The CDR3 bases are TGTGCCAGCTCACTGAACGGACAGGGTAGCGGTTCACCCCTCCACTTT. This translates into CASSLNGQGSGSPLHF.

The chain links TRBV29-1 to TRBJ1-1; D perhaps matches TRBD1 (5 bases). The CDR3 spans 10 residues. V shed 7 bases and J shed 7 bases, with 10 bases lying between them. CDR1 and CDR2 from the germline V gene are SQVTM and ANQGSEA. The CDR3, as DNA: TGCAGCGCCGCCGACAGTGAAGCTTTCTTT. Encoded protein: CSAADSEAFF. Using reference TRBV29-1 and TRBJ1-1 for the parts outside the CDR3, the full variable domain is SAVISQKPSRDICQRGTSLTIQCQVDSQVTMMFWYRQQPGQSLTLIATANQGSEATYESGFVIDKFPISRPNLTFSTLTVSNMSPEDSSIYLCSAADSEAFFGQGTRLTVV.

V is TRBV6-5 and J is TRBJ2-2; D gene unclear. V was clipped by 4 bases and J by 4 bases, with 16 bases between them. The germline CDR1 and CDR2 sequences are MNHEY and SVGAGI. The CDR3 length is 16 residues. The CDR3, as DNA: TGTGCCAGCAGTTCCGCCGTGGGGTCCGGCACCGGGGAGCTGTTTTTT. Translation: CASSSAVGSGTGELFF.

CDR3 in amino acids: CASSSWGSGNTIYF. The CDR3 DNA follows: TGTGCCAGCAGCTCCTGGGGCTCTGGAAACACCATATATTTT. J is TRBJ1-3 and V is TRBV7-6, with no clear D. In germline, CDR1 is SGHVS, CDR2 FNYEAQ. Trimming stripped 4 bases from V and 0 bases from J, with 7 bases between. The CDR3 is 14 residues long.

The rearrangement uses TRBV5-1 and TRBJ1-2, with D possibly TRBD1 on 5 matching bases. CDR1 is SGHRS and CDR2 is YFSETQ in the germline V gene. CDR3 length equals 14 residues. The V end lost 0 bases, the J end lost 3 bases, and 9 bases lay between the germline ends. DNA for the CDR3: TGCGCCAGCAGCTTGGCACCGGGGGACTATGGCTACACCTTC. Translating it yields CASSLAPGDYGYTF.

This clone was seen a single time. The chain's CDR3 is CASSLVGSDTEAFF. The DNA for the CDR3 is TGCGCCAGCAGCTTGGTAGGGTCCGACACTGAAGCTTTCTTT. This rearrangement joins TRBV5-1 to TRBJ1-1; no clear D. The V end was cut by 0 bases, the J end by 3 bases, with 9 bases between. Germline CDR1 and CDR2: SGHRS and YFSETQ. The CDR3 loop spans 14 amino acids.

This clone has just a few counts. The rearrangement joins TRBV2 to TRBJ2-1, with 9 bases lining up with TRBD2. Germline-derived CDR1 and CDR2 are SNHLY and FYNNEI. Trimming at V came to 4 bases and at J to 7 bases, leaving 8 bases not matched to a gene. The CDR3 consists of 15 residues. The CDR3 DNA follows: TGTGCCAGCAGTGGCGGGGGGGCCATCAGGAATGAGCAGTTCTTC. Protein product: CASSGGGAIRNEQFF.

The rearrangement links TRBV5-8 to TRBJ2-3; D is ambiguous. Trimming took 10 bases from V and 0 from J, leaving 9 bases between them. This CDR3 has 12 residues. In germline, CDR1 is SGHTS, CDR2 YDEGEE. The CDR3 DNA follows: TGTGCCCCCGAGTCTAGCACAGATACGCAGTATTTT. Translation: CAPESSTDTQYF.

J is TRBJ1-2 and V is TRBV6-5; D unresolved. V was cut by 5 bases and J by 8 bases, with 12 bases left in between. The CDR3 loop spans 12 amino acids. Germline-derived CDR1 and CDR2 are MNHEY and SVGAGI. The CDR3 sequence: CASSILETGYTF. The CDR3, as DNA: TGTGCCAGCAGTATATTAGAGACGGGCTACACCTTC.

The chain is built from TRBV12-3 or TRBV12-4 and TRBJ2-2; D not resolved. The V end was cut by 5 bases, the J end by 4 bases, with 8 bases between. CDR3 length: 13 amino acids. The CDR3 sequence is CASSAHPTGELFF. The CDR3 DNA reads as TGTGCCAGCAGTGCACACCCCACCGGGGAGCTGTTTTTT.

Here the CDR3 reads CASSPNSSGGATGELFF. In DNA form, the CDR3 reads TGTGCCAGCAGTCCCAACTCTAGCGGGGGGGCCACCGGGGAGCTGTTTTTT. The chain recombines TRBV27 with TRBJ2-2; 12 nucleotides align to TRBD2. The germline V gene has CDR1 MNHEY and CDR2 SMNVEV (reference sequence). V shed 5 bases and J 4 bases; nucleotides not matched to a gene: 8. This CDR3 comprises 17 residues.

The rearrangement joins TRBV9 to TRBJ2-3; TRBD2 matches at 7 bases. The CDR3 extends over 15 amino acids. Germline CDR1 and CDR2: SGDLS and YYNGEE. V lost 0 bases and J lost 0; bases outside the gene matches: 1. CDR3 DNA: TGTGCCAGCAGCGTAGAGGGAGGGAGCACAGATACGCAGTATTTT. It is translated as CASSVEGGSTDTQYF.

The V and J genes are TRBV19 and TRBJ1-3; D not resolved. The CDR3 has 18 residues. CDR1 LNHDA and CDR2 SQIVND come from the germline V gene (reference sequence). Trimming took 0 bases from V and 0 from J, leaving 15 bases between them. In DNA form, the CDR3 reads TGTGCCAGTAGTATAGATGGCGTAACATCTATCTCTGGAAACACCATATATTTT. Translated, it gives CASSIDGVTSISGNTIYF.